This TCR beta chain was found in a study of T-cell memory formation after mild COVID-19. Study results and limitations: Clones that contracted from day 15 to 85 were balanced CD4/CD8, while later expanders leaned CD4+. Clonal second-wave expansions that peaked on day 37 had unconfirmed SARS-CoV-2 specificity.

A single record per CDR3 protein comes from TCRdb applying MiXCR to the 5' RACE reads. The sample consists of 40,000 to 55,000 distinct CDR3 sequences, roughly 12% of them appearing once. This clonotype was counted many times. Its antigen is still unknown. V dropped 4 bases and J dropped 4 bases, with 8 bases sitting between them. There are 13 residues in the CDR3. Looked up from germline, CDR1 is LGHNA and CDR2 is YSLEER. This chain links TRBV4-3 with TRBJ2-1, with a possible D match to TRBD1 (5 bases). The receptor's source is a man between 18 and 35 years old who had mild COVID-19 (a few samples of this study predate the infection). Cell type and time point are not known. Source material: PBMCs or a T cell subset sorted from them (not recorded which). The CDR3 sequence is CASSPTAYNEQFF. CDR3 in DNA: TGCGCCAGCAGCCCGACAGCTTACAATGAGCAGTTCTTC.